Each of the 6 T cell receptor beta chains below was sequenced from the same sample in a study of blood T cell dynamics during melanoma immunotherapy. Described time point: pre-treatment baseline. Profiling relied on immunoSEQ multiplex PCR, and the TCRdb table lists in-frame clones only, not all of them. The table shows roughly 17,000 clones, with approximately 83% occurring only once. Sequencing used blood, obtained from a patient treated with checkpoint blockade. The receptors shown here come from a human donor with melanoma.

The chain is built from TRBV7-6 and TRBJ2-7, with TRBD1 identical over 9 bases. In germline, CDR1 is SGHVS, CDR2 FNYEAQ. V was clipped by 5 bases and J by 7 bases; unmatched bases: 9. CDR3 size: 14 residues. The CDR3 DNA reads as TGTGCCAGCAGCAGCCGGGACAGGGTAAATGAGCAGTACTTC. Its protein product is CASSSRDRVNEQYF.

This chain links TRBV28 with TRBJ2-5; TRBD1 might be the D (6 bases). CDR3 length equals 15 residues. V dropped 4 bases and J dropped 5 bases, with 17 bases sitting between them. CDR1 is MDHEN, CDR2 SYDVKM, per germline. CDR3 nucleotide sequence: TGTGCCAGCAGTTCCTTGAACAGGGAGAGGGAGACCCAGTACTTC. Translation: CASSSLNRERETQYF.

This clone came up once. The V and J genes are TRBV1 and TRBJ1-1. TRBV1 is an annotated pseudogene. The CDR3 consists of 13 residues. The CDR3 protein is CTSSQVRGTEAFF. CDR3 in DNA: TGCACCAGCAGCCAAGTGCGGGGCACTGAAGCTTTCTTT.

The chain is built from TRBV14 and TRBJ2-1, with D perhaps matching TRBD2 (6 bases). Between the trimmed V and J ends, which lost 5 bases and 8 bases, there was a span of 13 bases. CDR1 and CDR2 (germline): SGHDN, FVKESK. This CDR3 spans 13 amino acids. The CDR3 DNA sequence: TGTGCCAGCAGCGGATGGAGGGGCGATGAGCAGTTCTTC. Residues: CASSGWRGDEQFF.

The rearrangement links TRBV11-2 to TRBJ2-7; TRBD2 aligns across 11 bases. The CDR3 loop spans 14 amino acids. J was trimmed by 5 bases and V by 2 bases; bases with no gene match: 2. Germline assignment: CDR1 SGHAT and CDR2 FQNNGV. The CDR3 is CASSLLAGGDEQYF. CDR3 sequence (DNA): TGTGCCAGCAGCTTATTAGCGGGAGGGGACGAGCAGTACTTC.

CDR3 sequence: CASSGYSYLNEQFF. The CDR3 region has the DNA TGTGCCAGCAGTGGATACAGTTACTTAAATGAGCAGTTCTTC. The genes are TRBV6-5 and TRBJ2-1; D is ambiguous. V was cut by 5 bases and J by 7 bases, with 15 bases left in between. The CDR3 is 14 amino acids. Per germline, CDR1 MNHEY and CDR2 SVGAGI.